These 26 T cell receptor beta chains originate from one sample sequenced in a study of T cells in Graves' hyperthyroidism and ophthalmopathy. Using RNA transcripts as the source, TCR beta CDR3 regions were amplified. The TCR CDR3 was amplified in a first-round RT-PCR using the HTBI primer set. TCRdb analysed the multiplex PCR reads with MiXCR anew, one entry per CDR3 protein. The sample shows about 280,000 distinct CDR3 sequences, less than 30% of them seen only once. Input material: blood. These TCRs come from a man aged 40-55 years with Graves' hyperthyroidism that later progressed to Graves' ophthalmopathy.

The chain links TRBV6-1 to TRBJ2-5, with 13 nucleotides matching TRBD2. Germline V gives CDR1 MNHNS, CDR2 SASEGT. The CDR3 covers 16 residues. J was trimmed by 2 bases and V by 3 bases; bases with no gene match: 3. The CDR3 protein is CASSDRLAGGQETQYF. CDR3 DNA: TGTGCCAGCAGTGATCGACTAGCGGGAGGTCAAGAGACCCAGTACTTC.

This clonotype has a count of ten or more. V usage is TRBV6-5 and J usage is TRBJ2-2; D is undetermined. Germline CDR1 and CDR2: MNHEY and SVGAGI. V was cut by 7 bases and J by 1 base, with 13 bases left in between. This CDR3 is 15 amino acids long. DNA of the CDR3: TGTGCCAGCAAAGGCAGGCCCAAGAACACCGGGGAGCTGTTTTTT. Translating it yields CASKGRPKNTGELFF.

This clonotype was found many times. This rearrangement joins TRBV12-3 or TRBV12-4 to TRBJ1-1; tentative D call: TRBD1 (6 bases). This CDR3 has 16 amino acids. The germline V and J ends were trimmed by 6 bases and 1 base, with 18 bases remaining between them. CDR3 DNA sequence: TGTGCCAGCAGACGATCCCAAAAACAGGGGAACACTGAAGCTTTCTTT. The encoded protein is CASRRSQKQGNTEAFF.

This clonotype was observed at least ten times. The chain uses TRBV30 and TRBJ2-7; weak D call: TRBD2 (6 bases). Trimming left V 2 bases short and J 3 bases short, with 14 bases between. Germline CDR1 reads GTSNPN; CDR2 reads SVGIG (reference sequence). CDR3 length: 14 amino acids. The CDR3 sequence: CAWSRGIGIYEQYF. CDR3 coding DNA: TGTGCCTGGAGTCGCGGGATAGGCATCTACGAGCAGTACTTC.

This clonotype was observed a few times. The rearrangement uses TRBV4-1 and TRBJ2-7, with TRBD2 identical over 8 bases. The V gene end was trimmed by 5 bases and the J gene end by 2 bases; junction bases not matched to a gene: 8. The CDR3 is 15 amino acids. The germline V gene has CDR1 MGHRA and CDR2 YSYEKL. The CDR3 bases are TGCGCCAGCAGCGGACCGGGACTAGGGCCCTACGAGCAGTACTTC. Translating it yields CASSGPGLGPYEQYF.

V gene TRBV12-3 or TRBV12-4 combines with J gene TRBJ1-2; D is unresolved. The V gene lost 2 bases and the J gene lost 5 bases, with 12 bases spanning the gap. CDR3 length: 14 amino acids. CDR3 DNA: TGTGCCAGCAGTTTATCGCCAGGACGTTATGGCTACACCTTC. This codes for CASSLSPGRYGYTF.

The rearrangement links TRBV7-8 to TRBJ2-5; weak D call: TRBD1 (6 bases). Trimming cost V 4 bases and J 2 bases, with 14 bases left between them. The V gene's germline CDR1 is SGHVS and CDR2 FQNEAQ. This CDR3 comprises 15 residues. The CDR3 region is CASSSSTGLQETQYF. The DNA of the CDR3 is TGTGCCAGCAGCTCTTCGACAGGCCTACAAGAGACCCAGTACTTC.

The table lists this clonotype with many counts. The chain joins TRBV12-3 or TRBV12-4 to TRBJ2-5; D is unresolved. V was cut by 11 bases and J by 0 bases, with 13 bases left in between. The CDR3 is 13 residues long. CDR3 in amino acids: CALTRDYQETQYF. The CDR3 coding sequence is TGTGCCCTGACGAGAGACTACCAAGAGACCCAGTACTTC.

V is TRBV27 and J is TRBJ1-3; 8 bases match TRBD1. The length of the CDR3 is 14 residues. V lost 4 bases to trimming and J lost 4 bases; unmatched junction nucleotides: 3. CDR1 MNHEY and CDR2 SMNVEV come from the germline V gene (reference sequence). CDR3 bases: TGTGCCAGCAGTTCTCGGGACAGGGGAAACACCATATATTTT. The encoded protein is CASSSRDRGNTIYF.

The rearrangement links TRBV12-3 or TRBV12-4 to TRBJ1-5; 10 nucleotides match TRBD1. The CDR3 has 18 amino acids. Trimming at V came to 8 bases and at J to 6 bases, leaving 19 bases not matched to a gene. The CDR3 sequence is CASSRTGGIWRSGQPQHF. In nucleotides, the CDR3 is TGTGCCAGCTCAAGGACAGGGGGAATATGGAGGTCCGGTCAGCCCCAGCATTTT.

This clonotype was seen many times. In DNA, the CDR3 is TGTGCCAGCAGCTTAGAAGGTTCAGAAGAGACCCAGTACTTC. Encoded protein: CASSLEGSEETQYF. The rearrangement links TRBV11-2 to TRBJ2-5, with no clear D. V was trimmed by 0 bases and J by 3 bases, leaving 8 bases between them. CDR3 length: 14 residues. CDR1 SGHAT and CDR2 FQNNGV come from the germline V gene.

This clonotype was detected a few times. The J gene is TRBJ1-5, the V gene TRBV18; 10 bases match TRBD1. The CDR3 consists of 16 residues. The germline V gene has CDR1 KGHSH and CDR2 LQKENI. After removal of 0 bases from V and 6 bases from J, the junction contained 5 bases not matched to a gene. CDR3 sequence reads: CASSPPGDRGIQPQHF. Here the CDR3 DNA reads TGTGCCAGCTCACCACCTGGGGACAGGGGTATTCAGCCCCAGCATTTT.

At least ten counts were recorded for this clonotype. CDR3 coding DNA: TGTGCCAGCAGCGTCCCGGGACAGGGTTCAGAGACCCAGTACTTC. This gives the protein CASSVPGQGSETQYF. The chain uses TRBV6-5 and TRBJ2-5; TRBD1 matches at 9 bases. This CDR3 is built from 15 residues. The V gene end was trimmed by 6 bases and the J gene end by 4 bases; junction bases not matched to a gene: 9. The germline V gene encodes CDR1 MNHEY and CDR2 SVGAGI.

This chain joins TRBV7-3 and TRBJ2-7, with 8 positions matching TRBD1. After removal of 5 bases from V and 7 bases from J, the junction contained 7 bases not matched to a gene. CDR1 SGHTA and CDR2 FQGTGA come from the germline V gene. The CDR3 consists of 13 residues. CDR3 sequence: CASSVGTGGEQYF. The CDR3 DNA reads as TGTGCCAGCAGCGTAGGGACAGGCGGAGAGCAGTACTTC. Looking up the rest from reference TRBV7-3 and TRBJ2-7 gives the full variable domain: GAGVSQTPSNKVTEKGKYVELRCDPISGHTALYWYRQSLGQGPEFLIYFQGTGAADDSGLPNDRFFAVRPEGSVSTLKIQRTERGDSAVYLCASSVGTGGEQYFGPGTRLTVT.

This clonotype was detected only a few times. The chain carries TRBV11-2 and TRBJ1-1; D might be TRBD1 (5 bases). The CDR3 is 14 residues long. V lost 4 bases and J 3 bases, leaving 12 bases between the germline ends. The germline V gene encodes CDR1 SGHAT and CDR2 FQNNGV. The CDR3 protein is CASSSEGGDTEAFF. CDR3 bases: TGTGCCAGCAGCTCTGAGGGAGGGGACACTGAAGCTTTCTTT. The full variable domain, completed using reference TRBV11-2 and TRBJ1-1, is EAGVAQSPRYKIIEKRQSVAFWCNPISGHATLYWYQQILGQGPKLLIQFQNNGVVDDSQLPKDRFSAERLKGVDSTLKIQPAKLEDSAVYLCASSSEGGDTEAFFGQGTRLTVV.

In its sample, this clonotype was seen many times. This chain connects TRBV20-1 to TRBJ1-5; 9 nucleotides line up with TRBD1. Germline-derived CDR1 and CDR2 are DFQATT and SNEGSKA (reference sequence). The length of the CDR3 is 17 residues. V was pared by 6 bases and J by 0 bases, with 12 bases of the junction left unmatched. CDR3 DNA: TGCAGTGCCAAAGGGTCCGGACAGGGGTATAGCAATCAGCCCCAGCATTTT. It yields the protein CSAKGSGQGYSNQPQHF.

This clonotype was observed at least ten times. The CDR3 here is CASSAGIFAEAFF. CDR3 nucleotides: TGTGCCAGCAGCGCAGGGATTTTTGCTGAAGCTTTCTTT. J is TRBJ1-1 and V is TRBV12-3 or TRBV12-4, with D perhaps matching TRBD1 (5 bases). V was cut by 6 bases and J by 6 bases, with 14 bases left in between. This CDR3 is 13 amino acids long.

The CDR3 DNA is TGTGCCACCCGGGACAGCCCCAACGAGCAGTACTTC. Amino acid sequence: CATRDSPNEQYF. The gene calls are TRBV6-1 and TRBJ2-7; 7 bases agree with TRBD1. The CDR3 has 12 amino acids. Per germline, CDR1 MNHNS and CDR2 SASEGT. V was pared by 10 bases and J by 5 bases, with 8 bases of the junction left unmatched.

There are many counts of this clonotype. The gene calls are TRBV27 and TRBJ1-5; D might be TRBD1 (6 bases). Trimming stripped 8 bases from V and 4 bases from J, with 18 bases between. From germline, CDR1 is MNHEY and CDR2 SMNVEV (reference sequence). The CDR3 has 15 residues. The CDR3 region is CASQKLGGNNQPQHF. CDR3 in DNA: TGTGCCAGCCAAAAACTAGGGGGGAATAATCAGCCCCAGCATTTT.

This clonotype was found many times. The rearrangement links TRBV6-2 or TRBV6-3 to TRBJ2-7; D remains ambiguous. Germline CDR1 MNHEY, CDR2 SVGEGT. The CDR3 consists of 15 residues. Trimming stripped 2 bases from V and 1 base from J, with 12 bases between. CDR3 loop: CASSYRQAASYEQYF. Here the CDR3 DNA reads TGTGCCAGCAGTTACCGCCAGGCCGCATCCTACGAGCAGTACTTC.

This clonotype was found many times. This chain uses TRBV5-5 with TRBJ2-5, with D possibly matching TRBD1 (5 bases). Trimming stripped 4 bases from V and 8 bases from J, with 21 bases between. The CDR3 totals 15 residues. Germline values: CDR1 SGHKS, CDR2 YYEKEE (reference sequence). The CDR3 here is CASSRMTQGGTTQYF. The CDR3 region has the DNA TGTGCCAGCAGCCGGATGACGCAGGGCGGAACAACCCAGTACTTC.

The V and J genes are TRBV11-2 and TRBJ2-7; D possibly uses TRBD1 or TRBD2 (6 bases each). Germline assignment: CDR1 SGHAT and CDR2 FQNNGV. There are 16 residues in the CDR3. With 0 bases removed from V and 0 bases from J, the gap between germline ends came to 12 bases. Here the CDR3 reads CASSLDWGAASYEQYF. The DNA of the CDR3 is TGTGCCAGCAGCTTAGATTGGGGGGCAGCCTCCTACGAGCAGTACTTC.

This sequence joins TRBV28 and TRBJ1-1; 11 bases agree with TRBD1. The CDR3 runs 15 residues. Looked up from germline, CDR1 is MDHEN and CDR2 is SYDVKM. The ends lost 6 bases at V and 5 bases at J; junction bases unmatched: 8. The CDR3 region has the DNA TGTGCCAGCAGAACGGACAGGGGGCCTGTTACTGAAGCTTTCTTT. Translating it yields CASRTDRGPVTEAFF.

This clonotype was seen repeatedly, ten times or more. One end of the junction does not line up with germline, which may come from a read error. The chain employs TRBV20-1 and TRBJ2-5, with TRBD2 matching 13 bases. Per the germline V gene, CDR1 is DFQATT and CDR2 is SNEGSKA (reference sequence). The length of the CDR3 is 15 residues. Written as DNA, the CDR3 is TGCAGTACTAGCGGGAGGGCCCCGGTGCAAGAGACCCAGTACTTC. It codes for CSTSGRAPVQETQYF.

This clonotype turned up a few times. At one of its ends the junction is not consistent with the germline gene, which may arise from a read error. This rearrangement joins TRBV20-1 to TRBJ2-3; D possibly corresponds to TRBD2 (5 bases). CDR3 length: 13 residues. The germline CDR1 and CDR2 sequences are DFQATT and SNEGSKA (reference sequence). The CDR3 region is CSWTPVGSDAQYF. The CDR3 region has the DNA TGCAGTTGGACTCCGGTGGGCTCAGATGCGCAGTATTTT.

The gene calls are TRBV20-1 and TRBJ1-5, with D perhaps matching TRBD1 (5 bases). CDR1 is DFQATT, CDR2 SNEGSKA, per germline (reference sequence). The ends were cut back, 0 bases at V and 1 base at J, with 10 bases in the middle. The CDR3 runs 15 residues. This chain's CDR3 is CSARDAGLSNQPQHF. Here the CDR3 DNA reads TGCAGTGCTAGAGATGCAGGGTTGAGCAATCAGCCCCAGCATTTT.